A selection of T cell receptor beta chains follows, all from one sample in a study of T cells in Graves' hyperthyroidism and ophthalmopathy. One entry per CDR3 protein, called by TCRdb with MiXCR from the multiplex PCR reads. Of roughly 420,000 distinct CDR3 sequences listed, approximately 15% are singletons. The sequencing sample was made of blood. These receptor sequences come from a woman in her late teens or twenties with Graves' hyperthyroidism. Both conserved end residues are part of each CDR3. D genes are given only for firm matches. Not all rows give a size; the values are once, few, many and, for expanded clones, a class.

d_gene	v_gene	abundance	j_gene	CDR3aa	CDR3nt
TRBD2	TRBV5-1	.	TRBJ2-1	CASSLAIAGAANEQFF	TGCGCCAGCAGCTTGGCCATAGCGGGAGCCGCCAATGAGCAGTTCTTC
TRBD2	TRBV5-4	many	TRBJ2-2	CASSLRAGDTGELFF	TGTGCCAGCAGCTTAAGAGCGGGAGATACCGGGGAGCTGTTTTTT
.	TRBV11-2	few	TRBJ2-7	CASSLVGGTPYEQYF	TGTGCCAGCAGCTTAGTGGGTGGGACCCCCTACGAGCAGTACTTC
.	TRBV3-1	many	TRBJ2-1	CASSLRGRGEQFF	TGTGCCAGCAGTCTAAGGGGGAGAGGTGAGCAGTTCTTC
TRBD1	TRBV5-1	.	TRBJ2-3	CASSIRDRVTDTQYF	TGCGCCAGCTCGATCCGGGACAGGGTCACAGATACGCAGTATTTT
.	TRBV20-1	.	TRBJ2-7	CSASPQATYEQYF	TGCAGTGCTAGTCCACAGGCGACCTACGAGCAGTACTTC
.	TRBV7-2	.	TRBJ1-3	CASSPRGISGNTIYF	TGTGCCAGCAGCCCCCGGGGGATCTCTGGAAACACCATATATTTT
.	TRBV10-2	many	TRBJ2-1	CASSWTDLGNEQFF	TGCGCCAGCAGTTGGACAGATTTGGGGAATGAGCAGTTCTTC
TRBD2	TRBV6-5	many	TRBJ2-7	CASSYILSGRAREQYF	TGTGCCAGCAGTTACATTCTGAGCGGGAGGGCTCGCGAGCAGTACTTC
.	TRBV19	few	TRBJ2-3	CASSTRTGPSTDTQYF	TGTGCCAGTAGTACGCGAACAGGGCCGTCCACAGATACGCAGTATTTT
.	TRBV4-3	.	TRBJ2-2	CASSQDFPGELFF	TGCGCCAGCAGCCAAGATTTTCCCGGGGAGCTGTTTTTT
TRBD1	TRBV12-3/TRBV12-4	.	TRBJ2-3	CASRQGQGGRTDTQYF	TGTGCCAGCAGACAAGGACAGGGGGGACGCACAGATACGCAGTATTTT
TRBD2	TRBV7-2	many	TRBJ2-3	CASSSGAGTSRYADTQYF	TGTGCCAGCAGCTCCGGGGCCGGGACTAGCCGTTATGCAGATACGCAGTATTTT
TRBD1	TRBV11-2	.	TRBJ2-2	CASSSILDRAGELFF	TGTGCCAGCAGCTCGATTTTGGACAGGGCCGGGGAGCTGTTTTTT
.	TRBV12-3/TRBV12-4	many	TRBJ1-4	CASSSSPVATNEKLFF	TGTGCCAGCAGTTCGTCGCCCGTTGCAACTAATGAAAAACTGTTTTTT
.	TRBV3-1	many	TRBJ2-1	CASSLLRNNEQFF	TGTGCCAGCAGCCTGCTCAGGAACAATGAGCAGTTCTTC
TRBD1	TRBV28	many	TRBJ2-7	CASRRSGTGHEQYF	TGTGCCAGCAGGAGGTCCGGGACAGGGCACGAGCAGTACTTC
.	TRBV29-1	.	TRBJ2-7	CSALGAEQYF	TGCAGCGCCCTCGGGGCTGAGCAGTACTTC
TRBD2	TRBV6-2/TRBV6-3	many	TRBJ2-7	CASSYSSREGYEQYF	TGTGCCAGCAGTTACTCGTCGCGGGAGGGCTACGAGCAGTACTTC
.	TRBV18	.	TRBJ2-3	CASSPTRGATDTQYF	TGTGCCAGCTCACCCACACGAGGGGCCACAGATACGCAGTATTTT
TRBD1	TRBV5-5	once	TRBJ2-3	CASSLETGSDTQYF	TGTGCCAGCAGCTTGGAGACAGGGTCAGATACGCAGTATTTT
TRBD1	TRBV6-1	.	TRBJ2-2	CASRAGTGVAGELFF	TGTGCCAGCAGAGCCGGGACAGGGGTCGCCGGGGAGCTGTTTTTT
.	TRBV7-9	many	TRBJ1-1	CASSSNRRPGNTEAFF	TGTGCCAGCAGCTCCAACCGGAGGCCGGGGAACACTGAAGCTTTCTTT
.	TRBV20-1	many	TRBJ2-7	CSARDRGLGYEQYF	TGCAGTGCTAGAGATCGAGGTCTAGGGTACGAGCAGTACTTC
TRBD2	TRBV10-3	many	TRBJ2-1	CAVGSGTIYNEQFF	TGTGCCGTGGGGTCCGGGACTATCTACAATGAGCAGTTCTTC
TRBD2	TRBV6-2/TRBV6-3	few	TRBJ2-3	CASTQGAGLAILGQYF	TGTGCCAGCACCCAAGGTGCAGGACTAGCCATTCTCGGGCAGTATTTT
.	TRBV7-3	many	TRBJ2-1	CASSPQGGTVYNEQFF	TGTGCCAGCAGTCCGCAAGGCGGGACAGTATACAATGAGCAGTTCTTC
.	TRBV12-3/TRBV12-4	.	TRBJ2-5	CASSFLGRGVWYF	TGTGCCAGCAGTTTCTTGGGTAGGGGGGTCTGGTACTTC
TRBD2	TRBV20-1	.	TRBJ2-7	CSAWTSPYEQYF	TGCAGTGCTTGGACTAGCCCCTACGAGCAGTACTTC
.	TRBV7-2	many	TRBJ2-1	CASSPGSNEQFF	TGTGCCAGCAGCCCAGGGAGCAATGAGCAGTTCTTC
.	TRBV19	.	TRBJ2-6	CASSTPTSGANVLTF	TGTGCCAGTAGTACCCCCACCTCTGGGGCCAACGTCCTGACTTTC
.	TRBV28	many	TRBJ1-1	CASSQTLSGLGEAFF	TGTGCCAGCAGCCAAACCCTTTCAGGGTTGGGGGAAGCTTTCTTT
TRBD1	TRBV18	many	TRBJ1-6	CASSPTTGRRPPLHF	TGTGCCAGCTCACCAACGACAGGGCGGAGACCACCCCTCCACTTT
TRBD1	TRBV20-1	few	TRBJ2-2	CSARPPTGTANTGELFF	TGCAGTGCTAGACCTCCGACAGGGACCGCGAACACCGGGGAGCTGTTTTTT
TRBD2	TRBV3-1	.	TRBJ2-1	CASSLGGTSGGNEQFF	TGTGCCAGCAGCTTAGGCGGGACTAGCGGGGGGAATGAGCAGTTCTTC
.	TRBV3-1	.	TRBJ2-2	CASSHEGNTGELFF	TGTGCCAGCAGCCACGAGGGCAACACCGGGGAGCTGTTTTTT
.	TRBV14	.	TRBJ1-3	CASSQLFSGNTIYF	TGTGCCAGCAGCCAGCTTTTCTCTGGAAACACCATATATTTT
TRBD1	TRBV7-9	.	TRBJ1-3	CASSFKGGSGNTIYF	TGTGCCAGCAGCTTTAAAGGGGGCTCAGGAAACACCATATATTTT
.	TRBV7-9	many	TRBJ1-1	CASSLLGEGTEAFF	TGTGCCAGCAGCTTACTGGGGGAGGGCACTGAAGCTTTCTTT
TRBD1	TRBV10-3	.	TRBJ1-2	CAISGQAGGYTF	TGTGCCATTTCGGGACAGGCAGGGGGCTACACCTTC
.	TRBV16	.	TRBJ2-7	CASSPHLSGLPLFEQYF	TGTGCCAGCAGCCCACATCTTAGTGGTCTTCCCCTCTTCGAGCAGTACTTC
TRBD2	TRBV5-1	.	TRBJ2-1	CASSKPGLAGGNEQFF	TGCGCCAGCAGCAAACCGGGACTAGCGGGGGGGAATGAGCAGTTCTTC
.	TRBV7-6	many	TRBJ1-1	CASSLEQLGARNTEAFF	TGTGCCAGCAGCTTAGAACAACTTGGGGCGCGGAACACTGAAGCTTTCTTT
TRBD1	TRBV5-1	many	TRBJ1-3	CASSPGQGLSGNTIYF	TGCGCCAGCAGCCCGGGACAGGGGCTAAGTGGAAACACCATATATTTT
.	TRBV11-2	.	TRBJ2-1	CASSGLTEQFF	TGTGCCAGCAGCGGTTTGACTGAGCAGTTCTTC
.	TRBV7-8	.	TRBJ2-1	CASRPRGGAGYNEQFF	TGTGCCAGCAGGCCAAGAGGGGGGGCAGGCTACAATGAGCAGTTCTTC
.	TRBV28	many	TRBJ2-7	CASSSLATDNYEQYF	TGTGCCAGCAGTTCCCTAGCCACCGACAACTACGAGCAGTACTTC
TRBD2	TRBV10-1	many	TRBJ2-1	CASSQAGGPYNEQFF	TGCGCCAGCAGTCAAGCGGGAGGACCCTACAATGAGCAGTTCTTC